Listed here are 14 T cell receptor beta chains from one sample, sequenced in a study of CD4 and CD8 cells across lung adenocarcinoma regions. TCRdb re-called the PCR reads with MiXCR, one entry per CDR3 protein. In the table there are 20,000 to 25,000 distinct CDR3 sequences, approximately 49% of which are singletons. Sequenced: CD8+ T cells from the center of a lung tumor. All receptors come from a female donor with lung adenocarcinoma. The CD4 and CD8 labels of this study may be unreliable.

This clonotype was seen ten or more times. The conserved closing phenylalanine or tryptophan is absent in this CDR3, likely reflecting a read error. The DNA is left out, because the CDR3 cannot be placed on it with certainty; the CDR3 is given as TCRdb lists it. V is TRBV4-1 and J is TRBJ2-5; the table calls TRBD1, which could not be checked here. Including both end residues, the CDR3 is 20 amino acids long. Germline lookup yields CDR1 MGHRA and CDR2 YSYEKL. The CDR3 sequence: CASSQDTALQSHRFPVQKPS.

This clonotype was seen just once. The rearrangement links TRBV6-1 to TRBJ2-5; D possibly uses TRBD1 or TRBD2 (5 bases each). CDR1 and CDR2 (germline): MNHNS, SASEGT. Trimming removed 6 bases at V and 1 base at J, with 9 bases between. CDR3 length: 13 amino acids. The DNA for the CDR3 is TGTGCCAGCAGCCCGGGACGCCAAGAGACCCAGTACTTC. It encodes CASSPGRQETQYF.

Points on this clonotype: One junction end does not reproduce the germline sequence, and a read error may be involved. CDR3 in amino acids: CASSETGLGVKDIQYF. The CDR3 DNA reads TGCGCCAGCAGTGAGACGGGGCTGGGAGTCAAAGACATTCAGTACTTC. This sequence joins TRBV10-1 and TRBJ2-4; perhaps D is TRBD1 or TRBD2 (5 bases each). The CDR3 is 16 amino acids. Germline CDR1 reads WNHNN; CDR2 reads SYGVQD (reference sequence).

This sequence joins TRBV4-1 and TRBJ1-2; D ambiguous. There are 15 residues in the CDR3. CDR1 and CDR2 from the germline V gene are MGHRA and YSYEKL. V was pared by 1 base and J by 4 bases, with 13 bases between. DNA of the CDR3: TGCGCCAGCAGCCAAGCAGGCGCCTCCGGCTATGGCTACACCTTC. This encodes CASSQAGASGYGYTF.

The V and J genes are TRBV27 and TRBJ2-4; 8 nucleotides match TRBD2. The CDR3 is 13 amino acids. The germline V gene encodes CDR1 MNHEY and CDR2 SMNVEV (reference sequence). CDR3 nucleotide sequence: TGTGGGCGCGGGGGGCGTGAACAAAAGATCCAGTACTTC. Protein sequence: CGRGGREQKIQYF.

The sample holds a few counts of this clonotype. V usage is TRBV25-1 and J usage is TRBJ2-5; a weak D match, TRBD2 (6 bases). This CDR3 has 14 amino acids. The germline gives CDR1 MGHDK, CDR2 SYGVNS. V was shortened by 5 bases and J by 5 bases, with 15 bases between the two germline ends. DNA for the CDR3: TGTGCCAGCAGTATACCGGGGGAGGTGGAGACCCAGTACTTC. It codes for CASSIPGEVETQYF.

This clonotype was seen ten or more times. CDR3 bases: TGTGCCAGCAGCATCGGACTAGCGCTTACAGATACGCAGTATTTT. It yields the protein CASSIGLALTDTQYF. The chain uses TRBV7-2 and TRBJ2-3; 9 nucleotides line up with TRBD2. With V trimmed by 5 bases and J by 3 bases, 6 bases remained unmatched. The germline CDR1 and CDR2 sequences are SGHTA and FQGNSA. This CDR3 is 15 amino acids long.

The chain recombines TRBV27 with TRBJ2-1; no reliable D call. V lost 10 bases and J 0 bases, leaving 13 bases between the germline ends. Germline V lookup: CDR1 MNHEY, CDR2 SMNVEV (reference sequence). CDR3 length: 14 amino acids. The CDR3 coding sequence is TGTGCCACCACCCCCTTTAGCTCCTACAATGAGCAGTTCTTC. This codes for CATTPFSSYNEQFF.

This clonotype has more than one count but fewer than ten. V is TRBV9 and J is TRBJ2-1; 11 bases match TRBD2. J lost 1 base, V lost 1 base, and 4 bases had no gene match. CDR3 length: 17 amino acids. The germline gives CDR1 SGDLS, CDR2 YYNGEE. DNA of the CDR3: TGTGCCAGCAGCGTAAAAGGACTAGCGGGTTCCTACAATGAGCAGTTCTTC. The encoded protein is CASSVKGLAGSYNEQFF.

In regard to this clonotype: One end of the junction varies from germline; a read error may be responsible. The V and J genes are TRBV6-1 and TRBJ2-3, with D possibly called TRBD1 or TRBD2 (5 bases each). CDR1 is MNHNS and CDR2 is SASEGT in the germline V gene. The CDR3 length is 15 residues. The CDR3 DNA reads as TGTGCCAGCAGCGGACTGGCGGTGAGCACCGGGACGCAGTTTTTT. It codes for CASSGLAVSTGTQFF.

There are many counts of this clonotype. As DNA, the CDR3 is TGTGCCAGCAGTGAAGGGGTGGGTACCTCTGAAGCTTTCTTT. It specifies CASSEGVGTSEAFF. The chain has TRBV25-1 and TRBJ1-1; D call uncertain. The ends were cut back, 2 bases at V and 6 bases at J, with 13 bases in the middle. This CDR3 is built from 14 residues. Germline V lookup: CDR1 MGHDK, CDR2 SYGVNS.

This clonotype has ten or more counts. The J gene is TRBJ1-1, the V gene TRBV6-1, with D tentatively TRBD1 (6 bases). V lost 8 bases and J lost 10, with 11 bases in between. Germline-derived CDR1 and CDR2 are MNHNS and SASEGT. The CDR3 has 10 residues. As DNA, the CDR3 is TGTGCCAGCGAGGAGGGGGGAGCTTTCTTT. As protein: CASEEGGAFF.

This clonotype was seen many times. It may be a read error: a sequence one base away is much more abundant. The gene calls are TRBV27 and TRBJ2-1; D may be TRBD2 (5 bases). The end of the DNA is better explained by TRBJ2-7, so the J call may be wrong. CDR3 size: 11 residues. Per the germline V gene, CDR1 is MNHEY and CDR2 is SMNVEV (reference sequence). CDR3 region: CASRLVNEQYF. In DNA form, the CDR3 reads TGTGCCAGCAGACTAGTGAACGAGCAGTACTTC.

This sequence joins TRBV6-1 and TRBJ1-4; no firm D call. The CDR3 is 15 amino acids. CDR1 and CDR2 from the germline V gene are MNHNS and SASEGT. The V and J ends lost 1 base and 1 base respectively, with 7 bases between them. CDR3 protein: CASSEERRTNEKLFF. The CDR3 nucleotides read TGTGCCAGCAGTGAAGAAAGGCGAACTAATGAAAAACTGTTTTTT.